A single sample is the source of the 16 T cell receptor beta chains below, sequenced in a study of OX40 agonist ivuxolimab in advanced cancers. Method: immunoSEQ multiplex PCR; TCRdb's copy keeps in-frame clones and lacks some. Of around 63,000 clones listed, roughly nine tenths are singletons. The sequenced sample was CD4+ or CD8+ T cells sorted from blood, obtained in a trial of the OX40 agonist ivuxolimab. These receptor sequences come from an adult with an advanced solid tumor such as melanoma, head and neck, liver or kidney cancer.

This clone was seen a few times. The V call is TRBV7-9, the J call TRBJ2-5, with D hard to call. V lost 5 bases and J 5 bases, leaving 18 bases between the germline ends. The CDR3 is 15 amino acids. In germline, CDR1 is SEHNR, CDR2 FQNEAQ (reference sequence). The CDR3 sequence is CASSRLGEGMETQYF. The CDR3 region has the DNA TGTGCCAGCAGCCGCCTTGGGGAAGGGATGGAGACCCAGTACTTC.

The chain has TRBV11-2 and TRBJ2-1; 8 positions agree with TRBD2. V shed 1 base, J shed 9 bases, and the junction held 5 bases outside the gene matches. Germline CDR1 and CDR2: SGHAT and FQNNGV. This CDR3 is 14 amino acids long. CDR3: CASSLAGGPREQFF. CDR3 coding DNA: TGTGCCAGCAGCTTAGCGGGGGGGCCGCGTGAGCAGTTCTTC.

This clone was recorded a few times. The chain joins TRBV19 to TRBJ2-7; 7 bases are shared with TRBD1. This CDR3 comprises 14 residues. V dropped 6 bases and J dropped 3; count of bases not matched to a gene: 8. Germline V gene lookup returns CDR1 LNHDA and CDR2 SQIVND (reference sequence). In nucleotides, the CDR3 is TGTGCCAGTAGCTTCGGGACAGCCAGCTACGAGCAGTACTTC. Translated, it gives CASSFGTASYEQYF.

This clone has just a few counts. The chain joins TRBV19 to TRBJ1-2; 8 bases map to TRBD1. Germline CDR1 and CDR2: LNHDA and SQIVND (reference sequence). The ends lost 10 bases at V and 6 bases at J; junction bases unmatched: 10. The CDR3 totals 13 residues. The CDR3, as DNA: TGTGCCACTACGGACAGGGCAGCTGATGGCTACACCTTC. Translation gives CATTDRAADGYTF. The entire variable domain, with the rest obtained from reference TRBV19 and TRBJ1-2, is as follows: DGGITQSPKYLFRKEGQNVTLSCEQNLNHDAMYWYRQDPGQGLRLIYYSQIVNDFQKGDIAEGYSVSREKKESFPLTVTSAQKNPTAFYLCATTDRAADGYTFGSGTRLTVV.

The chain uses TRBV7-9 and TRBJ2-6; D is undetermined. The CDR3 length is 15 residues. The V gene's germline CDR1 is SEHNR and CDR2 FQNEAQ (reference sequence). Trimming removed 5 bases at V and 2 bases at J, with 10 bases between. CDR3 sequence: CASSPQTPGANVLTF. In DNA form, the CDR3 reads TGTGCCAGCAGCCCTCAAACTCCTGGGGCCAACGTCCTGACTTTC.

The CDR3 sequence: CASSRGQQETQYF. The CDR3, as DNA: TGTGCCAGCAGCAGGGGACAGCAAGAGACCCAGTACTTC. V gene TRBV9 combines with J gene TRBJ2-5; 7 nucleotides match TRBD1. Germline V gives CDR1 SGDLS, CDR2 YYNGEE. This CDR3 is 13 amino acids long. The J segment lost 2 bases and the V segment lost 4 bases, leaving 2 bases of the junction unmatched.

The rearrangement uses TRBV6-5 and TRBJ2-3; D tentatively fits TRBD1 or TRBD2 (5 bases each). Trimming left V 5 bases short and J 4 bases short, with 16 bases between. CDR3 size: 15 residues. Per the germline V gene, CDR1 is MNHEY and CDR2 is SVGAGI. The CDR3 reads CASSARGRTSDTQYF. DNA of the CDR3: TGTGCCAGCAGTGCGAGGGGACGAACATCAGATACGCAGTATTTT.

V usage is TRBV29-1 and J usage is TRBJ1-2; no clear D gene. The CDR3 covers 12 residues. The germline gives CDR1 SQVTM, CDR2 ANQGSEA. Trimming took off 4 bases at V and 8 bases at J, with 14 bases between the two ends. The CDR3 bases are TGCAGCGTTGTGGACCCCGGTCGGGGCTACACCTTC. It encodes CSVVDPGRGYTF.

V and J are TRBV9 and TRBJ2-5; the D gene is possibly TRBD2 (5 bases). The CDR3 runs 14 residues. In germline, CDR1 is SGDLS, CDR2 YYNGEE. Trimming left V 3 bases short and J 2 bases short, with 11 bases between. CDR3 in DNA: TGTGCCAGCAGCGCAGCGGTGATTCAAGAGACCCAGTACTTC. It translates to CASSAAVIQETQYF.

This CDR3 reads CASSSGLAALGEQYF. Written as DNA, the CDR3 is TGTGCCAGCAGTTCGGGACTAGCGGCCCTTGGCGAGCAGTACTTC. This chain joins TRBV6-1 and TRBJ2-7, with TRBD2 matching over 11 bases. CDR3 length: 15 amino acids. Trimming at V came to 5 bases and at J to 6 bases, leaving 9 bases not matched to a gene. In germline, CDR1 is MNHNS, CDR2 SASEGT.

Turning to this clone: Sequence at one end of the junction differs from germline and may be a read error. This chain connects TRBV5-1 to TRBJ1-2; the D is unclear. This CDR3 is 15 amino acids long. Germline V gene sequence: CDR1 SGHRS, CDR2 YFSETQ. As DNA, the CDR3 is TGTGCCAGCAGCTTGGTTCGGCATTTGGGCTATGGCTACACCTTC. Encoded protein: CASSLVRHLGYGYTF.

CDR3 in amino acids: CASSLGANSPLHF. CDR3 DNA: TGTGCCAGCAGCTTGGGCGCGAATTCACCCCTCCACTTT. J is TRBJ1-6 and V is TRBV11-2, with no clear D. The CDR3 runs to 13 residues. Per germline, CDR1 SGHAT and CDR2 FQNNGV. With 3 bases removed from V and 7 bases from J, the gap between germline ends came to 7 bases.

This clone was recorded once. CDR3 bases: TGCGCCAGCAGCTTGGCCCCAGGGAACACTGAAGCTTTCTTT. This encodes CASSLAPGNTEAFF. This sequence joins TRBV5-1 and TRBJ1-1; D call uncertain. The CDR3 contains 14 residues. Looked up from germline, CDR1 is SGHRS and CDR2 is YFSETQ. V was cut by 0 bases and J by 1 base, with 7 bases left in between.

This clone was seen only once. V usage is TRBV10-3 and J usage is TRBJ2-3; D is ambiguous. The CDR3 spans 13 residues. Germline V gene data show CDR1 as ENHRY and CDR2 as SYGVKD. The V end was cut by 5 bases, the J end by 5 bases, with 11 bases between. CDR3 amino acids: CAISLNNGDTQYF. The DNA for the CDR3 is TGTGCCATCAGTCTAAACAACGGAGATACGCAGTATTTT.

The rearrangement uses TRBV6-1 and TRBJ2-7, with D possibly TRBD2 on 5 matching bases. Germline loops: CDR1 MNHNS, CDR2 SASEGT. The CDR3 has 14 amino acids. The ends were cut back, 1 base at V and 6 bases at J, with 13 bases in the middle. For the CDR3, the DNA is TGTGCCAGCAGTGAAGTCCCACTAGTCGGCGAGCAGTACTTC. This encodes CASSEVPLVGEQYF.

The gene calls are TRBV6-1 and TRBJ2-3; the match to TRBD2 covers 7 bases. The V and J ends lost 1 base and 10 bases, in that order; junction bases with no gene match: 5. CDR1 is MNHNS, CDR2 SASEGT, per germline. This CDR3 contains 13 residues. CDR3 region: CASSEGGGFPQYF. The CDR3 DNA reads TGTGCCAGCAGTGAAGGGGGGGGTTTTCCGCAGTATTTT.